Listed below are T cell receptor beta chains from one sample, sequenced in a study of identifying expanded T cells in peripheral blood. This table comes from immunoSEQ multiplex PCR, and its TCRdb copy is limited to in-frame clones, with some not included. The repertoire includes more than 50,000 clones, around four fifths of them detected once, and about 18% sits in the top ten. The source material was blood. These receptors were taken from a person aged 18-70 years in good health. Each CDR3 is given with its conserved first and last residue. Fields, in order: J gene, D gene, clone size, V gene, CDR3 protein, CDR3 DNA. A D gene is named only where the DNA matches it firmly. Clone size is not always given. Where it is, it says once, few, many or a class for expanded clones.

TRBJ2-1	-	-	TRBV7-2	CASSSHSRLPTEQFF	TGTGCCAGCAGCTCCCATAGTAGGCTTCCTACCGAGCAGTTCTTC
TRBJ1-2	-	few	TRBV9	CASRLGQSNGYTF	TGTGCCAGCCGACTTGGACAGTCTAACGGCTACACCTTC
TRBJ1-2	TRBD1	few	TRBV29-1	CSVEVSDRGLGYTF	TGCAGCGTTGAAGTTTCGGACAGGGGGCTGGGCTACACCTTC
TRBJ1-1	-	-	TRBV6-5	CASSSTYRVGKAFF	TGTGCCAGCAGTTCAACTTACAGGGTGGGCAAAGCTTTCTTT
TRBJ2-7	-	-	TRBV29-1	CSGTVSYEQYF	TGCAGCGGGACAGTCTCCTACGAGCAGTACTTC
TRBJ2-7	-	-	TRBV7-9	CASSPLAGISYEQYF	TGTGCCAGCAGCCCCTTGGCAGGGATCTCCTACGAGCAGTACTTC
TRBJ2-2	TRBD2	-	TRBV18	CASRKREANTGELFF	TGTGCCAGCCGAAAGCGGGAGGCGAACACCGGGGAGCTGTTTTTT
TRBJ2-2	TRBD2	-	TRBV4-1	CASSLLAGGRGTGELFF	TGCGCCAGCAGTCTACTAGCGGGGGGCCGTGGAACCGGGGAGCTGTTTTTT
TRBJ1-2	-	-	TRBV6-6	CASITGRVSGAYGYTF	TGTGCCAGCATCACCGGGCGGGTCAGCGGGGCCTATGGCTACACCTTC
TRBJ1-6	-	few	TRBV19	CASSMVNRDNSPLHF	TGTGCCAGTAGTATGGTTAACAGGGATAATTCACCCCTCCACTTT
TRBJ2-7	-	-	TRBV11-3	CASSLDRNRAIYEQYF	TGTGCCAGCAGCTTAGATAGAAACAGGGCTATCTACGAGCAGTACTTC
TRBJ1-5	-	-	TRBV5-1	CASSLDSLEHQPQHF	TGCGCCAGCAGCTTGGATTCCTTGGAGCATCAGCCCCAGCATTTT
TRBJ2-7	-	-	TRBV30	CAWRGIDEQYF	TGTGCCTGGAGAGGAATAGACGAGCAGTACTTC
TRBJ2-7	TRBD2	-	TRBV6-1	CASSEVAGGRGSSYEQYF	TGTGCCAGCAGTGAAGTTGCGGGAGGGAGGGGAAGCTCCTACGAGCAGTACTTC
TRBJ2-2	-	-	TRBV5-5	CASSSGTWSGELFF	TGTGCCAGCAGCTCCGGGACGTGGTCCGGGGAGCTGTTTTTT
TRBJ2-3	TRBD2	-	TRBV7-8	CASSAEGREADTQYF	TGTGCCAGCAGCGCGGAGGGGCGGGAGGCAGATACGCAGTATTTT
TRBJ2-5	TRBD2	-	TRBV19	CASSIAGGQETQYF	TGTGCCAGTAGTATAGCGGGGGGGCAGGAGACCCAGTACTTC
TRBJ2-3	-	once	TRBV7-2	CASSLGPSEGENTQYF	TGTGCCAGCAGCTTAGGGCCCAGCGAGGGGGAAAATACGCAGTATTTT
TRBJ2-2	-	-	TRBV4-1	CASSQVRERANTGELFF	TGCGCCAGCAGCCAAGTGCGAGAACGGGCGAACACCGGGGAGCTGTTTTTT
TRBJ2-1	-	-	TRBV5-1	CASSPGPFDEQFF	TGCGCCAGCAGCCCGGGACCATTCGATGAGCAGTTCTTC
TRBJ2-4	-	-	TRBV18	CASSNQVAKNIQYF	TGTGCCAGCTCAAACCAGGTAGCCAAAAACATTCAGTACTTC
TRBJ2-4	-	few	TRBV11-3	CASSLDRYSDTKNIQYF	TGTGCCAGCAGCTTAGATCGATACAGCGACACCAAAAACATTCAGTACTTC
TRBJ1-6	TRBD1	-	TRBV30	CALRHRDRGLSSYNSPLHF	TGTGCCCTACGACACCGGGACAGGGGGCTGAGCTCCTATAATTCACCCCTCCACTTT
TRBJ2-2	-	-	TRBV10-1	CASSDRDTGELFF	TGCGCCAGCAGTGACAGGGACACCGGGGAGCTGTTTTTT
TRBJ2-1	-	-	TRBV7-9	CASSPPTTNEQFF	TGTGCCAGCAGCCCCCCCACCACCAATGAGCAGTTCTTC
TRBJ2-2	TRBD1	-	TRBV5-8	CASSRRRTGTGELFF	TGTGCCAGCAGCCGTAGAAGGACAGGGACCGGGGAGCTGTTTTTT
TRBJ1-1	-	-	TRBV5-4	CASSLGGSGTEAFF	TGTGCCAGCAGCCTGGGGGGTAGCGGCACTGAAGCTTTCTTT
TRBJ1-1	-	medium-sized	TRBV7-9	CASSMGLEQGGWKNEAFF	TGTGCCAGCAGCATGGGGTTGGAACAGGGTGGATGGAAGAATGAAGCTTTCTTT
TRBJ2-1	TRBD2	-	TRBV7-2	CASSLVFGGAARNEQFF	TGTGCCAGCAGCTTAGTCTTCGGGGGGGCTGCCCGCAATGAGCAGTTCTTC
TRBJ2-2	TRBD2	-	TRBV2	CASMGGRALVTGELFF	TGTGCCAGCATGGGCGGGAGGGCCCTAGTAACCGGGGAGCTGTTTTTT
TRBJ2-5	-	-	TRBV6-1	CASRLAWGVPETQYF	TGTGCCAGCAGGCTTGCCTGGGGGGTGCCTGAGACCCAGTACTTC
TRBJ2-3	-	-	TRBV13	CASSLGSSGDTQYF	TGCGCCAGCAGCCTCGGGTCGTCCGGGGATACGCAGTATTTT
TRBJ2-1	TRBD1	-	TRBV6-5	CASSFPGTGSYNEQFF	TGTGCCAGCAGTTTCCCCGGGACAGGGTCCTACAATGAGCAGTTCTTC
TRBJ1-6	TRBD1	-	TRBV6-6	CASRTTGGSETLHF	TGTGCCAGCAGGACGACAGGGGGTTCGGAAACCCTCCACTTT
TRBJ1-2	TRBD1	-	TRBV2	CASNPRNTGGKKGYTF	TGTGCCAGCAATCCCCGAAATACAGGGGGCAAGAAGGGCTACACCTTC